This T cell receptor (beta chain) was captured in a study of blood T cell repertoires in COVID-19. This CDR3 region has 14 residues. Germline-derived CDR1 and CDR2 are LGHNT and FRNRAP. The trim removed 6 bases at V and 6 bases at J, leaving 7 bases unmatched. As handled by the study authors: Estimation of nucleated cell counts was performed using reference gene primer amplification. TCRdb's table, derived via immunoSEQ multiplex PCR, lists solely in-frame clones and lacks some. V and J calls and clone size are copied from that table; D and trimming were computed from the DNA. The sample has roughly 220,000 clones; about 86% are singletons.

This TCR came from a woman between 50 and 59 years old with acute COVID-19. The chain couples TRBV12-5 to TRBJ2-7; the match to TRBD2 covers 11 bases. The sample was PBMCs or T cells enriched from blood (not recorded which). Here the CDR3 DNA reads TGTGCTAGTGGGGGCGGACTAGCGGGCGGCGAGCAGTACTTC. This gives the protein CASGGGLAGGEQYF.